A single sample gave rise to the 27 T cell receptor beta chains below, sequenced in a study of cytomegalovirus exposure and HLA in healthy donors. PCR primers comprised 60 Vbeta and 13 Jbeta primers. Sequencing was performed with immunoSEQ multiplex PCR; in TCRdb, only in-frame clones are kept and a portion is missing. This sample's table has under 65,000 clones. Sequencing was carried out using PBMCs. These receptors originate from a woman aged 18-29 years in good health and CMV-seronegative.

The genes are TRBV20-1 and TRBJ2-5; D gene ambiguous. The germline gives CDR1 DFQATT, CDR2 SNEGSKA (reference sequence). V gave up 3 bases and J gave up 1 base, with 3 bases separating them. CDR3 size: 11 residues. Here the CDR3 DNA reads TGCAGTGCTAGCGTCCAAGAGACCCAGTACTTC. This codes for CSASVQETQYF.

CDR3 amino acids: CASRLSGGHDTGELFF. The CDR3 DNA follows: TGCGCCAGCAGACTAAGCGGTGGGCACGACACCGGGGAGCTGTTTTTT. This chain connects TRBV5-1 to TRBJ2-2; D is possibly TRBD2 (5 bases). V lost 5 bases and J 3 bases, leaving 17 bases between the germline ends. Germline V lookup: CDR1 SGHRS, CDR2 YFSETQ. CDR3 length: 16 residues.

This chain connects TRBV19 to TRBJ1-1; possible D gene TRBD1, 6 bases. The CDR3 length is 17 residues. CDR1 is LNHDA, CDR2 SQIVND, per germline (reference sequence). V was cut by 3 bases and J by 5 bases, with 22 bases left in between. DNA for the CDR3: TGTGCCAGTAGTATGGTTCGTATGGGGGGGCGAGGGACTGAAGCTTTCTTT. It encodes CASSMVRMGGRGTEAFF.

J is TRBJ2-3 and V is TRBV10-1; TRBD2 matches 11 bases. The CDR3 is 16 residues long. With 5 bases clipped from V and 1 base from J, the junction kept 5 bases outside the gene matches. The germline V gene encodes CDR1 WNHNN and CDR2 SYGVQD (reference sequence). CDR3 region: CASSRSSGRGTDTQYF. Here the CDR3 DNA reads TGCGCCAGCAGTCGTAGTAGCGGGAGGGGCACAGATACGCAGTATTTT.

The rearrangement joins TRBV28 to TRBJ2-1; D perhaps matches TRBD2 (6 bases). V was shortened by 3 bases and J by 16 bases, with 19 bases between the two germline ends. The V gene's germline CDR1 is MDHEN and CDR2 SYDVKM. The CDR3 has 13 amino acids. CDR3 loop: CASSLSGTGTLFF. Here the CDR3 DNA reads TGTGCCAGCAGTTTGTCGGGGACCGGGACTTTATTCTTC.

This chain uses TRBV18 with TRBJ1-4, with TRBD1 matching 7 bases. Per germline, CDR1 KGHSH and CDR2 LQKENI. The CDR3 is made up of 18 amino acids. Losses at the gene ends were 6 bases for V and 1 base for J; bases not matched to a gene: 14. In nucleotides, the CDR3 is TGTGCCAGCTCTCCTGGACAGGTCTTTACTGAAACTAATGAAAAACTGTTTTTT. This codes for CASSPGQVFTETNEKLFF.

The chain carries TRBV19 and TRBJ1-1; 8 nucleotides line up with TRBD1. The germline V gene has CDR1 LNHDA and CDR2 SQIVND (reference sequence). Trimming cost V 6 bases and J 4 bases; bases outside gene matches: 4. The CDR3 totals 13 residues. In DNA form, the CDR3 reads TGTGCCAGTAGCCAAACAGGGGGCACTGAAGCTTTCTTT. It specifies CASSQTGGTEAFF.

The chain has TRBV10-2 and TRBJ1-1, with D possibly being TRBD1 (5 bases). V lost 3 bases, J lost 5 bases, and 10 bases lay in between. The germline V gene has CDR1 WSHSY and CDR2 SAAADI. CDR3 length: 13 residues. CDR3: CASSDRVKTEAFF. The CDR3 nucleotides read TGCGCCAGCAGTGACAGGGTTAAGACTGAAGCTTTCTTT.

CDR3 coding DNA: TGCAGCGTTGTTGGTGGAAGCGGGGCCTCCACAGATACGCAGTATTTT. Encoded protein: CSVVGGSGASTDTQYF. The chain recombines TRBV29-1 with TRBJ2-3; 7 bases align to TRBD2. This CDR3 is built from 16 residues. With V trimmed by 4 bases and J by 2 bases, 12 bases remained unmatched. Per the germline V gene, CDR1 is SQVTM and CDR2 is ANQGSEA.

The J gene is TRBJ1-2, the V gene TRBV30, with D possibly being TRBD1 (6 bases). V was clipped by 0 bases and J by 10 bases, with 15 bases between them. Per germline, CDR1 GTSNPN and CDR2 SVGIG (reference sequence). This CDR3 has 13 residues. The CDR3 coding sequence is TGTGCCTGGAGTGTGGACAGCAGTCTGGCCTACACCTTC. It encodes CAWSVDSSLAYTF.

The genes are TRBV6-1 and TRBJ1-2; TRBD1 might be the D (6 bases). V gave up 6 bases and J gave up 8 bases, with 19 bases separating them. Germline V lookup: CDR1 MNHNS, CDR2 SASEGT. The CDR3 extends over 14 amino acids. DNA of the CDR3: TGTGCCAGCAGACAGGGCGGTCCCTATAGAGGCTACACCTTC. Encoded protein: CASRQGGPYRGYTF.

The V gene is TRBV11-3, the J gene TRBJ1-1; no clear D gene. Trimming removed 3 bases at V and 0 bases at J, with 5 bases between. The germline V gene has CDR1 SGHNT and CDR2 YENEEA. There are 13 residues in the CDR3. CDR3 in DNA: TGTGCCAGCAGCTTGAGATTGAACACTGAAGCTTTCTTT. Translated, it gives CASSLRLNTEAFF.

V and J are TRBV30 and TRBJ2-5; D remains unclear. The CDR3 consists of 10 residues. V lost 2 bases and J lost 5, with 3 bases in between. Germline V gene lookup returns CDR1 GTSNPN and CDR2 SVGIG (reference sequence). The CDR3 spells CAWSRETQYF. The CDR3 DNA is TGTGCCTGGAGTCGTGAGACCCAGTACTTC.

The CDR3 sequence: CASSYTVVSPLHF. CDR3 in DNA: TGTGCCAGCAGTTATACAGTGGTCTCACCCCTCCACTTT. The genes are TRBV27 and TRBJ1-6; D is unresolved. In germline, CDR1 is MNHEY, CDR2 SMNVEV (reference sequence). Trimming removed 4 bases at V and 10 bases at J, with 11 bases between. The length of the CDR3 is 13 residues.

J is TRBJ1-1 and V is TRBV9, with 9 bases fitting TRBD1. Germline lookup yields CDR1 SGDLS and CDR2 YYNGEE. After removal of 4 bases from V and 2 bases from J, the junction contained 6 bases not matched to a gene. The CDR3 covers 15 residues. The CDR3 loop reads CASSPRDRVNTEAFF. The CDR3 DNA reads as TGTGCCAGCAGCCCTCGGGACAGGGTTAACACTGAAGCTTTCTTT.

In regard to this clone: One end of the junction is discordant with germline, which a read error may explain. This chain connects TRBV7-7 to TRBJ2-5; D gene ambiguous. Germline assignment: CDR1 SSHAT and CDR2 FNYEAQ (reference sequence). CDR3 length equals 13 residues. The CDR3, as DNA: TGTGCTAGCAGCGCCTGGCAACAAGAGACCCAGTACTTC. Translating gives CASSAWQQETQYF.

J is TRBJ2-3 and V is TRBV30, with 12 bases fitting TRBD2. This CDR3 is built from 15 residues. Trimming at V came to 2 bases and at J to 8 bases, leaving 8 bases not matched to a gene. The germline V gene encodes CDR1 GTSNPN and CDR2 SVGIG (reference sequence). The CDR3 nucleotides read TGTGCCTGGAGTCGGCTAGCGGGGGGGCAAGGTACGCAGTATTTT. It yields the protein CAWSRLAGGQGTQYF.

The CDR3 DNA is TGTGCCAGCAACAGGGATTCTAACTACAATGAGCAGTTCTTC. Its protein is CASNRDSNYNEQFF. The J gene is TRBJ2-1, the V gene TRBV11-2, with a possible D match to TRBD1 (6 bases). CDR1 is SGHAT and CDR2 is FQNNGV in the germline V gene. This CDR3 is built from 14 residues. The germline V and J ends were trimmed by 7 bases and 3 bases, with 13 bases remaining between them.

The V gene is TRBV10-1, the J gene TRBJ1-6, with D unclear. Trimming left V 5 bases short and J 5 bases short, with 13 bases between. CDR3 length: 15 residues. Germline V gene lookup returns CDR1 WNHNN and CDR2 SYGVQD (reference sequence). The CDR3 here is CASSPRGGHNSPLHF. The CDR3 DNA reads TGCGCCAGCAGTCCTCGGGGAGGTCATAATTCACCCCTCCACTTT.

The chain employs TRBV6-5 and TRBJ1-2; 12 nucleotides agree with TRBD1. V shed 6 bases and J 7 bases; nucleotides not matched to a gene: 9. Per the germline V gene, CDR1 is MNHEY and CDR2 is SVGAGI. The length of the CDR3 is 15 residues. The CDR3 is CASRVPGQGAGGYTF. The CDR3 bases are TGTGCCAGCAGAGTCCCGGGACAGGGGGCCGGTGGCTACACCTTC.

The rearrangement links TRBV5-4 to TRBJ2-1, with a possible D match to TRBD2 (5 bases). Per the germline V gene, CDR1 is SGHNT and CDR2 is YYREEE (reference sequence). Trimming stripped 9 bases from V and 10 bases from J, with 23 bases between. The CDR3 length is 14 residues. The CDR3 DNA follows: TGTGCCACTTCCTATCTTAGCGTACTAGGAGAGCAGTTCTTC. It specifies CATSYLSVLGEQFF.

The chain's CDR3 is CASSMRGERYEQYF. The CDR3 DNA follows: TGTGCCAGTAGTATGCGGGGAGAGCGCTACGAGCAGTACTTC. The V gene is TRBV19, the J gene TRBJ2-7, with a weak D call TRBD2 (6 bases). The CDR3 covers 14 residues. With 3 bases removed from V and 3 bases from J, the gap between germline ends came to 12 bases. Germline CDR1 is LNHDA and CDR2 is SQIVND (reference sequence). The whole variable domain, remainder taken from reference TRBV19 and TRBJ2-7, is DGGITQSPKYLFRKEGQNVTLSCEQNLNHDAMYWYRQDPGQGLRLIYYSQIVNDFQKGDIAEGYSVSREKKESFPLTVTSAQKNPTAFYLCASSMRGERYEQYFGPGTRLTVT.

V usage is TRBV5-1 and J usage is TRBJ2-5, with 10 bases matching TRBD2. The length of the CDR3 is 15 residues. Germline V CDR1 and CDR2: SGHRS, YFSETQ. The V segment lost 9 bases and the J segment 5 bases; nucleotides outside the gene matches: 13. In DNA, the CDR3 is TGCGCCACCAAGGATGGTACTAGCGGGGTGGAGACCCAGTACTTC. Amino acids: CATKDGTSGVETQYF.

The V and J genes are TRBV25-1 and TRBJ2-7; the match to TRBD1 covers 7 bases. The CDR3 loop spans 15 amino acids. Germline V gives CDR1 MGHDK, CDR2 SYGVNS. With 6 bases clipped from V and 0 bases from J, the junction kept 8 bases outside the gene matches. In DNA, the CDR3 is TGTGCCAGCAGCAAGGAAGGGACAGACTCCTACGAGCAGTACTTC. Amino acids: CASSKEGTDSYEQYF.

This chain links TRBV6-4 with TRBJ2-2, with 7 nucleotides matching TRBD2. The CDR3 length is 14 residues. Looked up from germline, CDR1 is MRHNA and CDR2 is SNTAGT. J was trimmed by 4 bases and V by 3 bases; bases with no gene match: 2. This CDR3 is CASSESGATGELFF. CDR3 sequence (DNA): TGTGCCAGCAGTGAGAGCGGGGCCACCGGGGAGCTGTTTTTT.

The rearrangement joins TRBV6-1 to TRBJ2-1; 10 bases line up with TRBD1. Germline CDR1 MNHNS, CDR2 SASEGT. The V segment lost 7 bases and the J segment 8 bases; nucleotides outside the gene matches: 5. The CDR3 covers 13 residues. The CDR3 DNA reads as TGTGCCAGCAAGCCCGGGACAGGGGATGAGCAGTTCTTC. Translation: CASKPGTGDEQFF.

The V call is TRBV25-1, the J call TRBJ1-2; D might be TRBD1 (5 bases). The CDR3 is made up of 13 amino acids. Trimming took off 4 bases at V and 5 bases at J, with 11 bases between the two ends. Germline V gene data show CDR1 as MGHDK and CDR2 as SYGVNS. This CDR3 reads CASSVTGLYGYTF. CDR3 bases: TGTGCCAGCAGTGTTACGGGACTTTATGGCTACACCTTC.